This passage covers 29 T cell receptor beta chains from one sample sequenced in a study of T-cell reconstitution after alpha-beta-depleted transplantation in children. As it was prepared, the TCRbeta library received unique molecular identifiers. TCRdb re-called the PCR reads with MiXCR, one entry per CDR3 protein. This sample yields around 110,000 distinct CDR3 sequences, of which approximately 10% are seen a single time; nearly 35% belongs to the top ten. The sample consisted of PBMCs, taken before TCRalphabeta/CD19-depleted stem cell transplant. The receptors derive from a boy younger than 10 with acute lymphoblastic leukemia, due to receive a stem cell transplant.

This clonotype occurred many times. The V and J genes are TRBV6-1 and TRBJ2-4; D may be TRBD1 (6 bases). The CDR3 contains 13 residues. From germline, CDR1 is MNHNS and CDR2 SASEGT. V lost 6 bases, J lost 3 bases, and 9 bases lay in between. CDR3 sequence reads: CASSTGIKNIQYF. In DNA form, the CDR3 reads TGTGCCAGCAGCACAGGGATCAAAAACATTCAGTACTTC.

This clonotype was detected only a few times. The CDR3 region has the DNA TGCAGTGCTAGAGACCCCACTACAGGGTTTAATCAGCCCCAGCATTTT. Translation: CSARDPTTGFNQPQHF. The chain couples TRBV20-1 to TRBJ1-5; possibly TRBD1 for D (6 bases). With 0 bases removed from V and 4 bases from J, the gap between germline ends came to 16 bases. The germline V gene has CDR1 DFQATT and CDR2 SNEGSKA (reference sequence). This CDR3 has 16 amino acids.

This clonotype has at least ten counts. This chain connects TRBV6-5 to TRBJ2-1, with TRBD1 matching 7 bases. The CDR3 contains 14 residues. Unmatched junction bases numbered 4, after V lost 2 bases and J lost 6 bases. Germline CDR1 and CDR2: MNHEY and SVGAGI. The CDR3: CASSYPTGSNEQFF. The CDR3 region has the DNA TGTGCCAGCAGTTACCCGACAGGGTCCAATGAGCAGTTCTTC.

The DNA of the CDR3 is TGCAGTGCTTCCCCCTCTGCGTTGAGAAACACCATATATTTT. Its translation is CSASPSALRNTIYF. V is TRBV20-1 and J is TRBJ1-3; D unclear. V gave up 5 bases and J gave up 5 bases, with 16 bases separating them. CDR3 length: 14 amino acids. The germline gives CDR1 DFQATT, CDR2 SNEGSKA (reference sequence).

V and J are TRBV10-3 and TRBJ1-3, with 9 nucleotides matching TRBD1. The J segment lost 7 bases and the V segment lost 6 bases, leaving 7 bases of the junction unmatched. Germline loops: CDR1 ENHRY, CDR2 SYGVKD. The CDR3 has 14 amino acids. CDR3 sequence: CAIRGPGQGNTIYF. CDR3 coding DNA: TGTGCCATCAGGGGCCCTGGACAGGGGAACACCATATATTTT.

V and J are TRBV6-1 and TRBJ2-7, with a weak D call TRBD2 (5 bases). The CDR3 is 15 residues long. V was shortened by 5 bases and J by 2 bases, with 16 bases between the two germline ends. Germline values: CDR1 MNHNS, CDR2 SASEGT. In nucleotides, the CDR3 is TGTGCCAGCAGTCCTGCTGGGAGATTTACCTACGAGCAGTACTTC. This gives the protein CASSPAGRFTYEQYF.

The chain carries TRBV20-1 and TRBJ1-6; D not resolved. The CDR3 loop spans 15 amino acids. Germline CDR1 DFQATT, CDR2 SNEGSKA (reference sequence). V was trimmed by 3 bases and J by 5 bases, leaving 14 bases between them. In nucleotides, the CDR3 is TGCAGTGCTAGTCCGCGCCGCCACGATAATTCACCCCTCCACTTT. Protein product: CSASPRRHDNSPLHF.

This clonotype was observed a few times. The V gene is TRBV5-4, the J gene TRBJ2-7; TRBD1 agrees at 10 bases. In germline, CDR1 is SGHNT, CDR2 YYREEE (reference sequence). CDR3 size: 15 residues. Trimming took 4 bases from V and 0 from J; bases not matched to a gene: 4. The CDR3 protein is CASSRGQGISYEQYF. The CDR3, as DNA: TGTGCCAGCAGCAGGGGACAGGGGATCTCCTACGAGCAGTACTTC.

There are many counts of this clonotype. The CDR3 loop is CASSLAAGFRTEAFF. The CDR3 DNA sequence: TGTGCCAGCAGTTTAGCAGCTGGGTTTCGAACTGAAGCTTTCTTT. The V gene is TRBV12-3 or TRBV12-4, the J gene TRBJ1-1; D is unclear. This CDR3 has 15 amino acids. The germline V and J ends were trimmed by 0 bases and 5 bases, with 13 bases remaining between them.

This clonotype was recorded many times. The chain joins TRBV20-1 to TRBJ1-5; D gene unclear. The germline CDR1 and CDR2 sequences are DFQATT and SNEGSKA (reference sequence). This CDR3 comprises 15 residues. The V end lost 0 bases, the J end lost 7 bases, and 16 bases lay between the germline ends. As DNA, the CDR3 is TGCAGTGCTAGAGATAAGGCAGGACTGAGACAGCCCCAGCATTTT. It specifies CSARDKAGLRQPQHF.

This clonotype was counted only a few times. Here the CDR3 DNA reads TGTGCCATCAGTTTCTATCTAGCGGGCTCAGATACGCAGTATTTT. It encodes CAISFYLAGSDTQYF. The gene calls are TRBV10-3 and TRBJ2-3, with 8 bases matching TRBD2. Germline V lookup: CDR1 ENHRY, CDR2 SYGVKD. This CDR3 spans 15 amino acids. V shed 5 bases and J 4 bases; nucleotides not matched to a gene: 8.

V usage is TRBV5-1 and J usage is TRBJ1-1; a possible D gene is TRBD1 (5 bases). The length of the CDR3 is 15 residues. V shed 3 bases and J shed 2 bases, with 14 bases lying between them. Germline V gene data show CDR1 as SGHRS and CDR2 as YFSETQ. CDR3 residues: CASSYGGGDNTEAFF. DNA of the CDR3: TGCGCCAGCAGCTATGGGGGGGGAGATAACACTGAAGCTTTCTTT.

This chain links TRBV5-5 with TRBJ2-5, with D tentatively TRBD1 (5 bases). This CDR3 has 13 amino acids. V shed 5 bases and J shed 0 bases, with 8 bases lying between them. The germline V gene encodes CDR1 SGHKS and CDR2 YYEKEE (reference sequence). The CDR3 DNA reads TGTGCCAGCAGTAGGGGCAACCAAGAGACCCAGTACTTC. This codes for CASSRGNQETQYF.

This chain links TRBV7-8 with TRBJ2-7; 9 nucleotides agree with TRBD2. Germline V gives CDR1 SGHVS, CDR2 FQNEAQ. The CDR3 runs 18 residues. J was trimmed by 1 base and V by 2 bases; bases with no gene match: 12. CDR3 in amino acids: CASSLRVGISGSSYEQYF. CDR3 coding DNA: TGTGCCAGCAGCTTACGCGTCGGGATTAGCGGGAGTTCCTACGAGCAGTACTTC.

The chain combines TRBV20-1 with TRBJ1-5; tentative D call: TRBD1 (6 bases). V shed 2 bases and J shed 0 bases, with 8 bases lying between them. Germline lookup yields CDR1 DFQATT and CDR2 SNEGSKA (reference sequence). The CDR3 totals 14 residues. The CDR3: CSARRGGSNQPQHF. DNA for the CDR3: TGCAGTGCTAGAAGGGGGGGTAGCAATCAGCCCCAGCATTTT.

The CDR3 region has the DNA TGTGCCAGCAGTCCCATCACGGGAGGCGGGGAGCTGTTTTTT. This gives the protein CASSPITGGGELFF. The rearrangement uses TRBV6-1 and TRBJ2-2; 7 bases align to TRBD2. The CDR3 totals 14 residues. V was pared by 5 bases and J by 7 bases, with 7 bases of the junction left unmatched. Germline CDR1 is MNHNS and CDR2 is SASEGT.

This clonotype was observed at least ten times. This chain connects TRBV20-1 to TRBJ1-1, with TRBD1 matching over 8 bases. The CDR3 is 15 amino acids. CDR1 DFQATT and CDR2 SNEGSKA come from the germline V gene (reference sequence). V was pared by 6 bases and J by 8 bases, with 17 bases of the junction left unmatched. The CDR3, as DNA: TGCAGTGCCCAGACAGGGGCGGCGGGGACACGAGAAGCTTTCTTT. Protein sequence: CSAQTGAAGTREAFF.

This chain joins TRBV3-1 and TRBJ2-1, with 7 bases matching TRBD2. This CDR3 region has 15 residues. V lost 0 bases, J lost 6 bases, and 5 bases stayed unmatched. CDR1 LGHDT and CDR2 YNNKEL come from the germline V gene (reference sequence). CDR3 amino acids: CASSQDWASGNEQFF. The CDR3 DNA reads TGTGCCAGCAGCCAAGATTGGGCTAGCGGCAATGAGCAGTTCTTC.

The chain links TRBV29-1 to TRBJ2-3; perhaps TRBD1 as D (6 bases). CDR1 and CDR2 (germline): SQVTM, ANQGSEA. The length of the CDR3 is 13 residues. V lost 7 bases and J 2 bases, leaving 13 bases between the germline ends. CDR3 DNA: TGCAGCGCCGACTACAGGGCCACAGATACGCAGTATTTT. Its translation is CSADYRATDTQYF.

This clonotype was counted only a few times. The chain combines TRBV20-1 with TRBJ2-1, with TRBD2 as a possible D gene (6 bases). The CDR3 contains 14 residues. Trimming pared 3 bases from V and 2 bases from J, leaving 11 bases between. Germline CDR1 DFQATT, CDR2 SNEGSKA (reference sequence). The CDR3 nucleotides are TGCAGTGCTAGGCGGGAACCAACCTACAATGAGCAGTTCTTC. This gives the protein CSARREPTYNEQFF.

This clonotype was counted a few times. The chain carries TRBV25-1 and TRBJ1-2; tentatively, D is TRBD1 (5 bases). The V end was cut by 3 bases, the J end by 4 bases, with 18 bases between. The length of the CDR3 is 16 residues. Looked up from germline, CDR1 is MGHDK and CDR2 is SYGVNS. Here the CDR3 DNA reads TGTGCCAGCAGTGACCCAGGACACCTATCTACCTATGGCTACACCTTC. Residues: CASSDPGHLSTYGYTF.

The genes are TRBV28 and TRBJ2-3, with 7 bases matching TRBD2. The CDR3 has 15 residues. Germline V gene lookup returns CDR1 MDHEN and CDR2 SYDVKM. Trimming removed 5 bases from V and 2 bases from J; junction bases left unmatched: 7. In DNA, the CDR3 is TGTGCCAGCAGTGCTCTAGCGGAACTCACAGATACGCAGTATTTT. It is translated as CASSALAELTDTQYF.

This clonotype was recorded at least ten times. V and J are TRBV6-6 and TRBJ1-1, with 7 positions matching TRBD1. Germline CDR1 reads MNHNY; CDR2 reads SVGAGI (reference sequence). The CDR3 runs to 17 residues. After removal of 5 bases from V and 6 bases from J, the junction contained 18 bases not matched to a gene. The DNA of the CDR3 is TGTGCCAGCAGTACCATCCATCGACAGGGATTGTCGGCTGAAGCTTTCTTT. Protein: CASSTIHRQGLSAEAFF.

The chain uses TRBV5-1 and TRBJ2-5; maybe TRBD1 (5 bases). The CDR3 runs 12 residues. V was trimmed by 4 bases and J by 5 bases, leaving 9 bases between them. Germline CDR1 reads SGHRS; CDR2 reads YFSETQ. DNA of the CDR3: TGCGCCAGCAGCCAGACAGTGGAGACCCAGTACTTC. Translated, it gives CASSQTVETQYF. Full variable domain (outside the CDR3, taken from reference TRBV5-1 and TRBJ2-5): KAGVTQTPRYLIKTRGQQVTLSCSPISGHRSVSWYQQTPGQGLQFLFEYFSETQRNKGNFPGRFSGRQFSNSRSEMNVSTLELGDSALYLCASSQTVETQYFGPGTRLLVL.

This clonotype showed up just a few times. The genes are TRBV6-1 and TRBJ2-5, with D possibly TRBD1 on 6 matching bases. This CDR3 comprises 16 residues. Trimming stripped 7 bases from V and 5 bases from J, with 23 bases between. The germline V gene encodes CDR1 MNHNS and CDR2 SASEGT. The CDR3 loop is CASTTYRTARRETQYF. As DNA, the CDR3 is TGTGCCAGCACTACATATCGGACAGCCCGGCGGGAGACCCAGTACTTC.

Ten or more counts support this clonotype. The J gene is TRBJ2-2, the V gene TRBV12-3 or TRBV12-4; D is undetermined. This CDR3 comprises 16 residues. Trimming took off 5 bases at V and 3 bases at J, with 16 bases between the two ends. The CDR3 loop is CASSINGHVYTGELFF. Written as DNA, the CDR3 is TGTGCCAGCAGTATAAATGGGCATGTCTACACCGGGGAGCTGTTTTTT.

This chain connects TRBV18 to TRBJ1-4; TRBD1 is a possible D gene (6 bases). Germline lookup yields CDR1 KGHSH and CDR2 LQKENI. Trimming took 1 base from V and 3 from J, leaving 12 bases between them. This CDR3 is built from 16 residues. CDR3: CASSPRKGGPNEKLFF. In nucleotides, the CDR3 is TGTGCCAGCTCACCACGCAAGGGGGGGCCTAATGAAAAACTGTTTTTT.

In this sample, this clonotype turned up a few times. This chain connects TRBV20-1 to TRBJ2-3, with 10 bases matching TRBD1. CDR1 is DFQATT and CDR2 is SNEGSKA in the germline V gene (reference sequence). V trimming: 6 bases; J trimming: 1 base; junction bases outside the gene matches: 1. The CDR3 extends over 13 amino acids. Here the CDR3 reads CSAGTGGTDTQYF. As DNA, the CDR3 is TGCAGTGCCGGGACAGGGGGCACAGATACGCAGTATTTT.

This chain links TRBV20-1 with TRBJ2-4, with 7 bases matching TRBD1. The ends lost 6 bases at V and 6 bases at J; junction bases unmatched: 11. The CDR3 is made up of 14 amino acids. The germline V gene encodes CDR1 DFQATT and CDR2 SNEGSKA (reference sequence). DNA for the CDR3: TGCAGTGCCCCCATCGACAGGGACGGAAACATTCAGTACTTC. As protein: CSAPIDRDGNIQYF.